These 30 T cell receptor beta chains originate from one sample sequenced in a study of shared clonotypes between healthy human individuals. Here immunoSEQ multiplex PCR was the method, and the copy in TCRdb shows in-frame clones only, minus some. In the table there are approximately 2,000,000 clones, roughly 92% of which are singletons. Sequencing was performed on naive CD4+ T cells from PBMCs. Subset given: CD45RA+ positively selected. These receptors were collected from a man aged 18 to 30 in good health. Some clones in this sample may be carry-over from other donors' samples.

The J gene is TRBJ1-1, the V gene TRBV7-2; D gene uncertain. V was trimmed by 1 base and J by 3 bases, leaving 9 bases between them. The germline CDR1 and CDR2 sequences are SGHTA and FQGNSA. The CDR3 sequence is 14 residues long. This CDR3 is CASSLGGSDTEAFF. The CDR3 DNA follows: TGTGCCAGCAGCTTAGGAGGGTCGGACACTGAAGCTTTCTTT.

The chain employs TRBV6-1 and TRBJ1-5, with no clear D. Germline-derived CDR1 and CDR2 are MNHNS and SASEGT. The ends were cut back, 2 bases at V and 6 bases at J, with 14 bases in the middle. This CDR3 comprises 15 residues. The CDR3 here is CASSEMQGLGQPQHF. CDR3 nucleotide sequence: TGTGCCAGCAGTGAAATGCAAGGGTTGGGTCAGCCCCAGCATTTT.

The sample holds one count of this clone. The genes are TRBV28 and TRBJ2-7; D not certain. The CDR3 is 14 residues long. Trimming took off 6 bases at V and 3 bases at J, with 15 bases between the two ends. The germline gives CDR1 MDHEN, CDR2 SYDVKM. The CDR3 sequence: CASSITQRFYEQYF. For the CDR3, the DNA is TGTGCCAGCAGCATCACACAGAGGTTCTACGAGCAGTACTTC.

This clone was picked up a small number of times. V and J are TRBV6-6 and TRBJ1-1; possibly TRBD1 for D (5 bases). This CDR3 has 14 amino acids. CDR1 is MNHNY and CDR2 is SVGAGI in the germline V gene (reference sequence). With 5 bases removed from V and 0 bases from J, the gap between germline ends came to 10 bases. The CDR3 loop is CASSQQAMNTEAFF. The CDR3 DNA sequence: TGTGCCAGCAGTCAACAGGCCATGAACACTGAAGCTTTCTTT.

The chain combines TRBV7-3 with TRBJ1-2; D might be TRBD1 (5 bases). CDR3 length: 13 residues. Germline V CDR1 and CDR2: SGHTA, FQGTGA. Trimming left V 4 bases short and J 8 bases short, with 14 bases between. The CDR3 spells CASSYTSKGGYTF. The DNA of the CDR3 is TGTGCCAGCAGCTACACTTCCAAGGGGGGCTACACCTTC.

V is TRBV4-3 and J is TRBJ2-1, with TRBD2 matching over 11 bases. After removal of 2 bases from V and 3 bases from J, the junction contained 3 bases not matched to a gene. Germline V CDR1 and CDR2: LGHNA, YSLEER. This CDR3 is built from 16 residues. CDR3 residues: CASSQLAGGIYNEQFF. CDR3 sequence (DNA): TGCGCCAGCAGCCAACTAGCGGGAGGAATCTACAATGAGCAGTTCTTC.

The chain is built from TRBV5-1 and TRBJ2-3; maybe TRBD2 (6 bases). The CDR3 contains 14 residues. Trimming shortened V by 4 bases and J by 0 bases, and 9 bases separated the two germline ends. Germline V lookup: CDR1 SGHRS, CDR2 YFSETQ. CDR3 sequence reads: CASSNRESTDTQYF. In DNA form, the CDR3 reads TGCGCCAGCAGCAACCGGGAGAGCACAGATACGCAGTATTTT.

This chain uses TRBV18 with TRBJ1-2; no clear D. The V gene lost 3 bases and the J gene lost 6 bases, with 17 bases spanning the gap. The CDR3 has 15 residues. CDR1 KGHSH and CDR2 LQKENI come from the germline V gene. The CDR3 region has the DNA TGTGCCAGCTCACCGACACTCCCGGCTGCGGATGGCTACACCTTC. This sequence encodes CASSPTLPAADGYTF.

The chain carries TRBV5-1 and TRBJ2-5; a possible D gene is TRBD2 (5 bases). Germline V CDR1 and CDR2: SGHRS, YFSETQ. V dropped 3 bases and J dropped 9 bases, with 15 bases sitting between them. The CDR3 sequence is 13 residues long. The CDR3 sequence: CASSSEASLAQYF. The CDR3 DNA reads TGCGCCAGCAGCTCGGAGGCCTCTTTGGCCCAGTACTTC.

J is TRBJ2-7 and V is TRBV28, with D possibly being TRBD2 (5 bases). Germline assignment: CDR1 MDHEN and CDR2 SYDVKM. V dropped 3 bases and J dropped 11 bases, with 14 bases sitting between them. The CDR3 loop spans 12 amino acids. CDR3 nucleotide sequence: TGTGCCAGCAGTTTTCGTTTATCGACTAAGTACTTC. Protein sequence: CASSFRLSTKYF.

The V call is TRBV9, the J call TRBJ1-3; D uncertain. The CDR3 extends over 14 amino acids. From germline, CDR1 is SGDLS and CDR2 YYNGEE. The V end was cut by 0 bases, the J end by 4 bases, with 8 bases between. The CDR3 sequence is CASSVEALGNTIYF. The CDR3, as DNA: TGTGCCAGCAGCGTAGAGGCTTTAGGAAACACCATATATTTT. Combining the CDR3 with reference TRBV9 and TRBJ1-3 gives the whole variable domain DSGVTQTPKHLITATGQRVTLRCSPRSGDLSVYWYQQSLDQGLQFLIQYYNGEERAKGNILERFSAQQFPDLHSELNLSSLELGDSALYFCASSVEALGNTIYFGEGSWLTVV.

The chain recombines TRBV19 with TRBJ1-2, with TRBD1 matching 7 bases. J lost 5 bases, V lost 5 bases, and 8 bases had no gene match. The CDR3 runs to 14 residues. Germline V gene sequence: CDR1 LNHDA, CDR2 SQIVND (reference sequence). The CDR3 spells CASSGRQGGYGYTF. CDR3 nucleotides: TGTGCCAGTAGTGGACGACAGGGAGGGTATGGCTACACCTTC.

The chain links TRBV14 to TRBJ1-1, with 7 bases aligning to TRBD1. In germline, CDR1 is SGHDN, CDR2 FVKESK. The J segment lost 5 bases and the V segment lost 4 bases, leaving 13 bases of the junction unmatched. The CDR3 consists of 16 residues. CDR3 protein: CASSRGQGVGRTEAFF. The CDR3 nucleotides are TGTGCCAGCAGCCGGGGGCAGGGGGTCGGAAGAACTGAAGCTTTCTTT.

The gene calls are TRBV18 and TRBJ2-7; D is undetermined. Trimming pared 1 base from V and 5 bases from J, leaving 9 bases between. Germline values: CDR1 KGHSH, CDR2 LQKENI. CDR3 length: 13 residues. CDR3 amino acids: CASSPLLMDEQYF. As DNA, the CDR3 is TGTGCCAGCTCACCACTCTTGATGGACGAGCAGTACTTC.

The chain is built from TRBV20-1 and TRBJ2-7; D is unresolved. The germline gives CDR1 DFQATT, CDR2 SNEGSKA (reference sequence). This CDR3 has 10 residues. Trimming shortened V by 6 bases and J by 7 bases, and 10 bases separated the two germline ends. For the CDR3, the DNA is TGCAGTGCGCCTCAGGAGGAGCAGTACTTC. It yields the protein CSAPQEEQYF.

The rearrangement uses TRBV4-1 and TRBJ1-3; weak D call: TRBD1 (6 bases). The CDR3 totals 15 residues. V lost 1 base and J 3 bases, leaving 10 bases between the germline ends. Germline CDR1 and CDR2: MGHRA and YSYEKL. DNA for the CDR3: TGCGCCAGCAGCCAAGGAGGCAGGGGTGGAAACACCATATATTTT. It yields the protein CASSQGGRGGNTIYF.

J is TRBJ2-7 and V is TRBV6-1, with D hard to call. The germline V gene encodes CDR1 MNHNS and CDR2 SASEGT. This CDR3 is 14 amino acids long. V was cut by 2 bases and J by 0 bases, with 8 bases left in between. In DNA form, the CDR3 reads TGTGCCAGCAGTGAACGTTGGAGCTCCTACGAGCAGTACTTC. Its translation: CASSERWSSYEQYF.

The chain has TRBV2 and TRBJ2-3; D possibly corresponds to TRBD2 (6 bases). Germline CDR1 reads SNHLY; CDR2 reads FYNNEI. The germline V and J ends were trimmed by 5 bases and 0 bases, with 12 bases remaining between them. CDR3 length: 15 residues. The CDR3 nucleotides read TGTGCCAGCAGTACGCTAGCGTCTAGCACAGATACGCAGTATTTT. Translated: CASSTLASSTDTQYF.

The chain couples TRBV7-6 to TRBJ2-7; 12 bases agree with TRBD1. The V gene end was trimmed by 0 bases and the J gene end by 4 bases; junction bases not matched to a gene: 1. The CDR3 is 15 residues long. CDR1 is SGHVS, CDR2 FNYEAQ, per germline. This CDR3 reads CASSLAGQGAYEQYF. The CDR3 coding sequence is TGTGCCAGCAGCTTAGCGGGACAGGGGGCATACGAGCAGTACTTC.

Of note for this clone: In the same sample, other DNA sequences code for this CDR3. The rearrangement joins TRBV9 to TRBJ2-1; D ambiguous. CDR1 and CDR2 (germline): SGDLS, YYNGEE. V was shortened by 0 bases and J by 4 bases, with 8 bases between the two germline ends. This CDR3 contains 14 residues. The CDR3, as DNA: TGTGCCAGCAGCGTAGATCCCCTATACAATGAGCAGTTCTTC. Amino acids: CASSVDPLYNEQFF.

This chain links TRBV18 with TRBJ1-1; a possible D gene is TRBD1 (5 bases). There are 13 residues in the CDR3. Trimming took 8 bases from V and 2 from J, leaving 12 bases between them. Germline lookup yields CDR1 KGHSH and CDR2 LQKENI. CDR3 residues: CASLDSYNTEAFF. CDR3 DNA sequence: TGTGCCAGCCTCGACAGTTATAACACTGAAGCTTTCTTT. The full variable domain, rest sourced from reference TRBV18 and TRBJ1-1, is NAGVMQNPRHLVRRRGQEARLRCSPMKGHSHVYWYRQLPEEGLKFMVYLQKENIIDESGMPKERFSAEFPKEGPSILRIQQVVRGDSAAYFCASLDSYNTEAFFGQGTRLTVV.

The chain recombines TRBV5-1 with TRBJ2-7, with 8 bases that match TRBD1. CDR3 size: 15 residues. Germline V gives CDR1 SGHRS, CDR2 YFSETQ. The V gene end was trimmed by 0 bases and the J gene end by 7 bases; junction bases not matched to a gene: 9. DNA for the CDR3: TGCGCCAGCAGCTTGGAAGGGACAGGTTCCGGGGAGCAGTACTTC. It codes for CASSLEGTGSGEQYF.

This chain joins TRBV18 and TRBJ2-7; 8 nucleotides align to TRBD1. V dropped 5 bases and J dropped 5; count of bases not matched to a gene: 11. CDR1 and CDR2 from the germline V gene are KGHSH and LQKENI. This CDR3 is 15 amino acids long. The CDR3 region is CASSGMGQDLDEQYF. CDR3 nucleotide sequence: TGTGCCAGCTCAGGCATGGGACAGGATCTGGACGAGCAGTACTTC.

The V gene is TRBV6-1, the J gene TRBJ1-5; 9 bases agree with TRBD1. The V gene end was trimmed by 3 bases and the J gene end by 5 bases; junction bases not matched to a gene: 2. Looked up from germline, CDR1 is MNHNS and CDR2 is SASEGT. CDR3 size: 14 residues. CDR3 in amino acids: CASSDRDRDQPQHF. Here the CDR3 DNA reads TGTGCCAGCAGTGATCGGGACAGGGATCAGCCCCAGCATTTT.

The V call is TRBV2, the J call TRBJ1-6, with 8 bases matching TRBD1. Germline CDR1 reads SNHLY; CDR2 reads FYNNEI. This CDR3 is 17 amino acids long. V gave up 1 base and J gave up 2 bases; unmatched junction bases: 4. Written as DNA, the CDR3 is TGTGCCAGCAGTGAAGGGACAGGGAGCGCCTATAATTCACCCCTCCACTTT. Translated, it gives CASSEGTGSAYNSPLHF.

The chain links TRBV6-5 to TRBJ1-2; D not resolved. V was shortened by 6 bases and J by 0 bases, with 14 bases between the two germline ends. The CDR3 has 15 amino acids. The germline gives CDR1 MNHEY, CDR2 SVGAGI. CDR3 amino acids: CASRPFFTTNYGYTF. In DNA, the CDR3 is TGTGCCAGCAGACCGTTTTTTACTACTAACTATGGCTACACCTTC.

Only one count was recorded for this clone. The CDR3 coding sequence is TGCGCCAGCAGCTTGGTGGTCAACCATCTCGGCAATGAGCAGTTCTTC. Translation: CASSLVVNHLGNEQFF. The gene calls are TRBV5-1 and TRBJ2-1; D call uncertain. The CDR3 contains 16 residues. The germline V gene has CDR1 SGHRS and CDR2 YFSETQ. V lost 0 bases and J 6 bases, leaving 16 bases between the germline ends. Full variable domain (outside the CDR3, taken from reference TRBV5-1 and TRBJ2-1): KAGVTQTPRYLIKTRGQQVTLSCSPISGHRSVSWYQQTPGQGLQFLFEYFSETQRNKGNFPGRFSGRQFSNSRSEMNVSTLELGDSALYLCASSLVVNHLGNEQFFGPGTRLTVL.

The V and J genes are TRBV11-2 and TRBJ1-6; no clear D gene. V dropped 1 base and J dropped 16 bases, with 14 bases sitting between them. The CDR3 is 13 amino acids. Germline loops: CDR1 SGHAT, CDR2 FQNNGV. As DNA, the CDR3 is TGTGCCAGCAGCTTAGGCGGCAGCTACAAGCTCCACTTT. Its protein is CASSLGGSYKLHF.

The gene calls are TRBV9 and TRBJ1-2; D might be TRBD1 (5 bases). Germline CDR1 SGDLS, CDR2 YYNGEE. The ends were cut back, 4 bases at V and 4 bases at J, with 11 bases in the middle. This CDR3 has 13 amino acids. CDR3 protein: CASSPGGGYGYTF. CDR3 nucleotide sequence: TGTGCCAGCAGCCCGGGCGGGGGCTATGGCTACACCTTC.

J is TRBJ2-5 and V is TRBV7-6, with 8 positions matching TRBD2. The DNA end lines up better with TRBJ2-7; the J call may be wrong. Germline values: CDR1 SGHVS, CDR2 FNYEAQ. The CDR3 is made up of 14 amino acids. The CDR3 loop reads CASSPGGDGREQYF. The CDR3 DNA reads as TGTGCCAGCAGCCCCGGGGGGGACGGTCGCGAGCAGTACTTC.